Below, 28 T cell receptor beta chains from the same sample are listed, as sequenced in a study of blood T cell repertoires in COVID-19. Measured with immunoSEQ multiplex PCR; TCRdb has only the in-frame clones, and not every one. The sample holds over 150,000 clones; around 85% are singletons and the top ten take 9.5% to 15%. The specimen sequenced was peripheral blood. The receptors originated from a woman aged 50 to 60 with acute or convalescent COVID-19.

The CDR3 nucleotides are TGTGCCAGCAGCTTAGTGGGGCAAAATAATTCACCCCTCCACTTT. Translating gives CASSLVGQNNSPLHF. V and J are TRBV7-6 and TRBJ1-6; D perhaps matches TRBD1 (5 bases). Germline V gene lookup returns CDR1 SGHVS and CDR2 FNYEAQ. The CDR3 extends over 15 amino acids. V shed 1 base and J shed 5 bases, with 9 bases lying between them.

CDR3 sequence reads: CASSYLGNTEAFF. The CDR3 bases are TGTGCCAGCAGTTATCTAGGAAACACTGAAGCTTTCTTT. The genes are TRBV6-6 and TRBJ1-1; unclear D gene. Germline CDR1 MNHNY, CDR2 SVGAGI (reference sequence). V was shortened by 3 bases and J by 2 bases, with 7 bases between the two germline ends. The CDR3 loop spans 13 amino acids.

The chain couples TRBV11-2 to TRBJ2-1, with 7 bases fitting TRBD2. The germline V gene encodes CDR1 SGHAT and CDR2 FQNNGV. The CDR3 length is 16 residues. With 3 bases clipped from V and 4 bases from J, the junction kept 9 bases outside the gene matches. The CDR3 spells CASSFRMGGGYNEQFF. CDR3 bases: TGTGCCAGCAGCTTCCGGATGGGGGGGGGATACAATGAGCAGTTCTTC.

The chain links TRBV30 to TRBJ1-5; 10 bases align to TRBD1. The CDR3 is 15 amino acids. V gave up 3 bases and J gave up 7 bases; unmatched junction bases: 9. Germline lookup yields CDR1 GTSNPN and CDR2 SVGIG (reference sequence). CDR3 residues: CAWSSRDRGNQPQHF. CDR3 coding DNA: TGTGCCTGGAGCTCCCGGGACAGGGGAAACCAGCCCCAGCATTTT.

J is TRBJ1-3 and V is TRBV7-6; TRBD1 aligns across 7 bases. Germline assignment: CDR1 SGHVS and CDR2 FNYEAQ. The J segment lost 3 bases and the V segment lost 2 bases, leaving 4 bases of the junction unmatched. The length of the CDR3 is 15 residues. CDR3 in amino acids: CASSLQGEDGNTIYF. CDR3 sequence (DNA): TGTGCCAGCAGCTTACAGGGGGAGGATGGAAACACCATATATTTT.

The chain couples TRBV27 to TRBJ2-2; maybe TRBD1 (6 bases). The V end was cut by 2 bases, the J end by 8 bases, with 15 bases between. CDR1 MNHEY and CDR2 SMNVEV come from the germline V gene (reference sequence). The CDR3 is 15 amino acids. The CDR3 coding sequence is TGTGCCAGCAGTTTAAGGCAGGGGAGATCGGGGGAGCTGTTTTTT. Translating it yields CASSLRQGRSGELFF.

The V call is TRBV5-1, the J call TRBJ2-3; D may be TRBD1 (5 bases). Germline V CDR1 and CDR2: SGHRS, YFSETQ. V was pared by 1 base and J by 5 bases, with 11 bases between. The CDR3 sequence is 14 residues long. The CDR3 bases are TGCGCCAGCAGCTTGACAGGTCTTCAAGATACGCAGTATTTT. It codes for CASSLTGLQDTQYF.

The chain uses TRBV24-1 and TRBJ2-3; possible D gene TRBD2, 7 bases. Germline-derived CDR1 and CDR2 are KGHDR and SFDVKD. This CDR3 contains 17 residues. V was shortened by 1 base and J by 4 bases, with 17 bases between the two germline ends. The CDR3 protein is CATSDFGGAARPDTQYF. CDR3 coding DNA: TGTGCCACCAGTGATTTTGGGGGGGCGGCTCGGCCAGATACGCAGTATTTT.

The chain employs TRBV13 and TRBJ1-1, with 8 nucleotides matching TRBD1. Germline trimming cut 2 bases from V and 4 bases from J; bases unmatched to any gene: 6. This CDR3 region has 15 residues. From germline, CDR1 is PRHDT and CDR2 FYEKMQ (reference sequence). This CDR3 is CASSLYRGAGTEAFF. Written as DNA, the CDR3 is TGTGCCAGCAGCTTATACAGGGGGGCGGGCACTGAAGCTTTCTTT.

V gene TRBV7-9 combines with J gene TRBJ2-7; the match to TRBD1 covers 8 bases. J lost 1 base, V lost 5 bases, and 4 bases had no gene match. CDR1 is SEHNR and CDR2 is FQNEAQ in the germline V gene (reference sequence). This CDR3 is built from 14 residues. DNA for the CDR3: TGTGCCAGCAGCGTCGACAGGGGTTCCTACGAGCAGTACTTC. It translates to CASSVDRGSYEQYF. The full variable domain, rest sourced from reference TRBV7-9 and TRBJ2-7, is DTGVSQNPRHKITKRGQNVTFRCDPISEHNRLYWYRQTLGQGPEFLTYFQNEAQLEKSRLLSDRFSAERPKGSFSTLEIQRTEQGDSAMYLCASSVDRGSYEQYFGPGTRLTVT.

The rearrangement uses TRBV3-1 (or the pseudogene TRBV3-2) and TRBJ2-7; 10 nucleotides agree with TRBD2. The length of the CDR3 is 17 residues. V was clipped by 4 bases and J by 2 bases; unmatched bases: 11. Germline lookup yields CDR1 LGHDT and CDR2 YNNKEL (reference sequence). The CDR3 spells CASSPTTSGTKTYEQYF. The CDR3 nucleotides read TGTGCCAGCAGCCCTACTACTAGCGGGACTAAGACCTACGAGCAGTACTTC.

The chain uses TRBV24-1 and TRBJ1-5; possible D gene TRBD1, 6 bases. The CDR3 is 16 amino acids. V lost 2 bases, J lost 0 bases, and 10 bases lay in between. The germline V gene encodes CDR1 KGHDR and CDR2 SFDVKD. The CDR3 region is CATSDSEGGSNQPQHF. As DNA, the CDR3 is TGTGCCACCAGTGATTCAGAAGGGGGTAGCAATCAGCCCCAGCATTTT.

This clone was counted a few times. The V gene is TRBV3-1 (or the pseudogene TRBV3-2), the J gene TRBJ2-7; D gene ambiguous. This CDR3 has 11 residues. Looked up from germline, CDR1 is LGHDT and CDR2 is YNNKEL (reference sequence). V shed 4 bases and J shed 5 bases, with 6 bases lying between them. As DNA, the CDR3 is TGTGCCAGCAGCCGCAGGAACGAGCAGTACTTC. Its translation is CASSRRNEQYF.

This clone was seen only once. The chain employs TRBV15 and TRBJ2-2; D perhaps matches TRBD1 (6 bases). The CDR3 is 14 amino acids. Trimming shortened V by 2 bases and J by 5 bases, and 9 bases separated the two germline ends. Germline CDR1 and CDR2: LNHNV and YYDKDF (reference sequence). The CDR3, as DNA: TGTGCCACCAGCAGAAAAACAGGGACCGGGGAGCTGTTTTTT. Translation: CATSRKTGTGELFF.

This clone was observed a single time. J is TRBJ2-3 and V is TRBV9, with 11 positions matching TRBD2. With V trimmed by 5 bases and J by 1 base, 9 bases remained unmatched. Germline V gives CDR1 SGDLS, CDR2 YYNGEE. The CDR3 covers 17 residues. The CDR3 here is CASSLAGSGRGTDTQYF. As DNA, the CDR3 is TGTGCCAGCAGTCTAGCTGGTAGCGGGAGGGGCACAGATACGCAGTATTTT.

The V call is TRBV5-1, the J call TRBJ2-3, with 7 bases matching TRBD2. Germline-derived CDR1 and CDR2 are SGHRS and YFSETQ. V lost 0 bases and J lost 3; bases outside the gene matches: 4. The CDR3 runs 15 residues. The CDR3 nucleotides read TGCGCCAGCAGCTTGGCGAGTAGCGGGACAGATACGCAGTATTTT. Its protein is CASSLASSGTDTQYF.

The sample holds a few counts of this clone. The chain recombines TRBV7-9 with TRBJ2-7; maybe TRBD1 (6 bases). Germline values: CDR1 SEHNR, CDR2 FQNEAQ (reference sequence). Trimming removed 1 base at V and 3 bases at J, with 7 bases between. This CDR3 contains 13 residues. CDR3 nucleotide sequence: TGTGCCAGCAGCTTAGAGGGGGTCTACGAGCAGTACTTC. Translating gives CASSLEGVYEQYF. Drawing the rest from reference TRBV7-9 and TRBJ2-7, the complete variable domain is DTGVSQNPRHKITKRGQNVTFRCDPISEHNRLYWYRQTLGQGPEFLTYFQNEAQLEKSRLLSDRFSAERPKGSFSTLEIQRTEQGDSAMYLCASSLEGVYEQYFGPGTRLTVT.

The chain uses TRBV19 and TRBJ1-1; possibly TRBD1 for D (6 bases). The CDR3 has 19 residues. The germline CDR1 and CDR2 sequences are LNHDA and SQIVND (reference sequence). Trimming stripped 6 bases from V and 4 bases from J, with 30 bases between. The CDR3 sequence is CASRGAGGGNLRRGTEAFF. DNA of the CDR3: TGTGCCAGTAGAGGTGCTGGGGGCGGCAACCTCCGACGAGGCACTGAAGCTTTCTTT.

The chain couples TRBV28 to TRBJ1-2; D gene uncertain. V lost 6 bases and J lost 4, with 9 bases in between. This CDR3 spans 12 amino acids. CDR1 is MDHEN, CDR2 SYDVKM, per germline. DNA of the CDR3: TGTGCCAGCAGCTCCACAGTCTATGGCTACACCTTC. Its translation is CASSSTVYGYTF.

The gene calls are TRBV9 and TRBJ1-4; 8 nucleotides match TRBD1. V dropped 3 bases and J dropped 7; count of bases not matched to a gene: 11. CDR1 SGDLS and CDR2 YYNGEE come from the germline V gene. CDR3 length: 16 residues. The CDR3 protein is CASSGRTGTGSEKLFF. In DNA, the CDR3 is TGTGCCAGCAGCGGAAGGACAGGGACCGGTAGTGAAAAACTGTTTTTT.

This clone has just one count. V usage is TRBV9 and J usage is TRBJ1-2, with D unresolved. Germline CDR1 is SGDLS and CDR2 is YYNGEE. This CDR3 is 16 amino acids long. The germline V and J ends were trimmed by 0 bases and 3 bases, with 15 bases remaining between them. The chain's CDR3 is CASSVAPEGRDYGYTF. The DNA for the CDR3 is TGTGCCAGCAGCGTAGCTCCCGAGGGTCGGGACTATGGCTACACCTTC.

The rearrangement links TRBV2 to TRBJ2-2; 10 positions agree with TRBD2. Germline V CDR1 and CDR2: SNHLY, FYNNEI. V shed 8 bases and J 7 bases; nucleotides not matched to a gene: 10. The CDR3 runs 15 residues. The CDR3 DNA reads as TGTGCCAGCCGAGGGACTAGCGAAGATAGCGGGGAGCTGTTTTTT. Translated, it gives CASRGTSEDSGELFF.

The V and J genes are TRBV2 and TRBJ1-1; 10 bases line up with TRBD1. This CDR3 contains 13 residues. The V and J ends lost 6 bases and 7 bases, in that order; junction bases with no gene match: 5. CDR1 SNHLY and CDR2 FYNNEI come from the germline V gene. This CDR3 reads CASRRDRGNEAFF. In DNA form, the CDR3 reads TGTGCCAGCAGACGGGACAGGGGCAATGAAGCTTTCTTT.

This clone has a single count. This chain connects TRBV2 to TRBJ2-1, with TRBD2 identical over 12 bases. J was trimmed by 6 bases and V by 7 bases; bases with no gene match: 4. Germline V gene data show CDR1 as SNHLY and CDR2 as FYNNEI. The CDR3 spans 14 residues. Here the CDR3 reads CASTSGGVGNEQFF. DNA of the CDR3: TGTGCCAGCACTAGCGGGGGGGTAGGCAATGAGCAGTTCTTC. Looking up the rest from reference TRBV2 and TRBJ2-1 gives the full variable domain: EPEVTQTPSHQVTQMGQEVILRCVPISNHLYFYWYRQILGQKVEFLVSFYNNEISEKSEIFDDQFSVERPDGSNFTLKIRSTKLEDSAMYFCASTSGGVGNEQFFGPGTRLTVL.

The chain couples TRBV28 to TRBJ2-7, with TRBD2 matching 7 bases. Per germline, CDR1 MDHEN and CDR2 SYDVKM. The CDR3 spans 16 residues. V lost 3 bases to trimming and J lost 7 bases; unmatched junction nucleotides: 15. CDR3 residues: CASSFAGVADSGEQYF. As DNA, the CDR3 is TGTGCCAGCAGTTTCGCGGGGGTAGCGGACTCGGGGGAGCAGTACTTC.

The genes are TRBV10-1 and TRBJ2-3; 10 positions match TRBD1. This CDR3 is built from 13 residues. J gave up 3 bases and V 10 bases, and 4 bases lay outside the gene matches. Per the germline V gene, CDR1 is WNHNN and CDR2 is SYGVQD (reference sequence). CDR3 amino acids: CATSDRGTDTQYF. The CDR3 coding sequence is TGCGCCACATCGGACAGGGGGACAGATACGCAGTATTTT.

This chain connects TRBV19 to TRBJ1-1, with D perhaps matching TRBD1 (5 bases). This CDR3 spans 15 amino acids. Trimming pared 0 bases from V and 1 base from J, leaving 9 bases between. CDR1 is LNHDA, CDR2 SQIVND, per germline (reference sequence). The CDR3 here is CASSIEDSSNTEAFF. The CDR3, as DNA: TGTGCCAGTAGTATAGAAGACAGCTCGAACACTGAAGCTTTCTTT. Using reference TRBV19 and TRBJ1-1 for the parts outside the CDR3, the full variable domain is DGGITQSPKYLFRKEGQNVTLSCEQNLNHDAMYWYRQDPGQGLRLIYYSQIVNDFQKGDIAEGYSVSREKKESFPLTVTSAQKNPTAFYLCASSIEDSSNTEAFFGQGTRLTVV.

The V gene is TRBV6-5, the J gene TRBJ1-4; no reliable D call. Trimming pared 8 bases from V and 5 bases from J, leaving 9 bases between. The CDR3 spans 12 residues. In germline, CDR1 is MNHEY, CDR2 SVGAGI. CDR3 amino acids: CASDSGNEKLFF. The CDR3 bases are TGTGCCAGCGACTCCGGGAATGAAAAACTGTTTTTT.